What follows is one T cell receptor beta chain and its context. Other DNA sequences within the sample encode an identical CDR3. In the original processing: Cell counts per sample came from amplifying reference gene primers. Assay used: immunoSEQ multiplex PCR; TCRdb lists only in-frame clones, some missing. V, J and clone size are those of that table, while D and trimming were read from the DNA. The data contain some 250,000 clones, 70% to 90% of them singletons. This sample is drawn from a study of blood T cell repertoires in COVID-19. The overall study: From the United States, Italy and Spain came samples of acute and convalescent COVID-19.

Trimming shortened V by 0 bases and J by 8 bases, and 4 bases separated the two germline ends. CDR3 length equals 12 residues. CDR1 is MNHNY, CDR2 SVGAGI, per germline (reference sequence). The sequence came from a woman in her sixties or seventies with active or convalescent COVID-19. V is TRBV6-6 and J is TRBJ1-4, with D unclear. Source material: peripheral blood. CDR3 sequence (DNA): TGTGCCAGCAGTTACTCGGGCGAAAAACTGTTTTTT. Its protein is CASSYSGEKLFF.